These 21 T cell receptor beta chains came from one sample sequenced in a study of PD-L1 blockade in urothelial cancer. Time point indicated: pretreatment peripheral blood. Here immunoSEQ multiplex PCR was the method, and the copy in TCRdb shows in-frame clones only, minus some. The sample has 90,000 to 100,000 clones; around 89% are singletons. The sequencing here drew on PBMCs, taken around atezolizumab (anti-PD-L1) treatment. The source is a man aged 55 to 70 with urothelial cancer.

The chain combines TRBV29-1 with TRBJ2-7; TRBD2 matches 8 bases. Germline V gene data show CDR1 as SQVTM and CDR2 as ANQGSEA. The CDR3 contains 14 residues. Trimming at V came to 6 bases and at J to 2 bases, leaving 9 bases not matched to a gene. CDR3 amino acids: CSVDIAGRTYEQYF. The DNA of the CDR3 is TGCAGCGTGGATATAGCGGGACGAACCTACGAGCAGTACTTC.

V usage is TRBV5-4 and J usage is TRBJ2-7, with TRBD2 matching over 12 bases. This CDR3 comprises 15 residues. Germline assignment: CDR1 SGHNT and CDR2 YYREEE (reference sequence). V trimming: 3 bases; J trimming: 2 bases; junction bases outside the gene matches: 3. The CDR3 DNA is TGTGCCAGCAGCTCCAGACTAGCGGGAGCCTACGAGCAGTACTTC. This translates into CASSSRLAGAYEQYF. Complete variable domain (other parts from reference TRBV5-4 and TRBJ2-7): ETGVTQSPTHLIKTRGQQVTLRCSSQSGHNTVSWYQQALGQGPQFIFQYYREEENGRGNFPPRFSGLQFPNYSSELNVNALELDDSALYLCASSSRLAGAYEQYFGPGTRLTVT.

The gene calls are TRBV18 and TRBJ1-1; no reliable D call. Looked up from germline, CDR1 is KGHSH and CDR2 is LQKENI. Trimming left V 2 bases short and J 1 base short, with 14 bases between. There are 16 residues in the CDR3. DNA of the CDR3: TGTGCCAGCTCACCAACGGGCGGGGTACAGAACACTGAAGCTTTCTTT. Translated: CASSPTGGVQNTEAFF. The complete variable domain, with remaining parts taken from reference TRBV18 and TRBJ1-1, reads NAGVMQNPRHLVRRRGQEARLRCSPMKGHSHVYWYRQLPEEGLKFMVYLQKENIIDESGMPKERFSAEFPKEGPSILRIQQVVRGDSAAYFCASSPTGGVQNTEAFFGQGTRLTVV.

The chain uses TRBV5-1 and TRBJ2-2, with 8 bases that match TRBD1. The CDR3 is made up of 15 amino acids. V shed 4 bases, J shed 3 bases, and the junction held 5 bases outside the gene matches. The V gene's germline CDR1 is SGHRS and CDR2 YFSETQ. The chain's CDR3 is CASSKDRVHTGELFF. CDR3 DNA sequence: TGCGCCAGCAGCAAGGACAGGGTACACACCGGGGAGCTGTTTTTT.

This clone was recorded a few times. V and J are TRBV2 and TRBJ2-7; tentative D call: TRBD2 (6 bases). Germline V gene sequence: CDR1 SNHLY, CDR2 FYNNEI. There are 15 residues in the CDR3. Between the trimmed V and J ends, which lost 6 bases and 2 bases, there was a span of 17 bases. CDR3 nucleotide sequence: TGTGCCAGCAGAGAGAGGGGACTGAATACCTACGAGCAGTACTTC. Protein sequence: CASRERGLNTYEQYF. Filled out from reference TRBV2 and TRBJ2-7, the complete variable domain reads EPEVTQTPSHQVTQMGQEVILRCVPISNHLYFYWYRQILGQKVEFLVSFYNNEISEKSEIFDDQFSVERPDGSNFTLKIRSTKLEDSAMYFCASRERGLNTYEQYFGPGTRLTVT.

This chain joins TRBV2 and TRBJ2-1, with 9 bases identical to TRBD2. V trimming: 10 bases; J trimming: 5 bases; junction bases outside the gene matches: 9. The CDR3 runs 14 residues. CDR1 and CDR2 (germline): SNHLY, FYNNEI. The CDR3 sequence is CATLAGTLNNEQFF. The CDR3 nucleotides read TGTGCCACTCTAGCGGGAACCCTGAACAATGAGCAGTTCTTC.

The chain uses TRBV6-6 and TRBJ2-2; D is possibly TRBD1 (6 bases). The CDR3 has 12 residues. V was trimmed by 6 bases and J by 7 bases, leaving 9 bases between them. The germline V gene has CDR1 MNHNY and CDR2 SVGAGI (reference sequence). The CDR3 protein is CASRKGDGELFF. CDR3 DNA: TGTGCCAGCAGAAAGGGGGACGGGGAGCTGTTTTTT.

This chain joins TRBV2 and TRBJ1-5; tentative D call: TRBD1 (6 bases). Per germline, CDR1 SNHLY and CDR2 FYNNEI. The V end lost 6 bases, the J end lost 5 bases, and 14 bases lay between the germline ends. The CDR3 loop spans 14 amino acids. Here the CDR3 DNA reads TGTGCCAGCAGATCCTTACAGGGATATCAGCCCCAGCATTTT. Translating gives CASRSLQGYQPQHF.

The chain joins TRBV5-1 to TRBJ2-1; D unresolved. The CDR3 runs to 15 residues. V was clipped by 4 bases and J by 3 bases, with 14 bases between them. Germline V gene lookup returns CDR1 SGHRS and CDR2 YFSETQ. The CDR3 reads CASSLDGPNYNEQFF. The DNA for the CDR3 is TGCGCCAGCAGCCTAGACGGTCCAAACTACAATGAGCAGTTCTTC.

CDR3 sequence reads: CASSYVDRLTYNEQFF. The CDR3 region has the DNA TGTGCCAGCAGCTACGTCGACAGGCTCACCTACAATGAGCAGTTCTTC. The chain combines TRBV5-6 with TRBJ2-1; tentatively, D is TRBD1 (6 bases). Trimming left V 3 bases short and J 2 bases short, with 15 bases between. Germline CDR1 SGHDT, CDR2 YYEEEE. CDR3 length: 16 amino acids.

V and J are TRBV7-2 and TRBJ2-7; 9 bases map to TRBD1. The germline V gene encodes CDR1 SGHTA and CDR2 FQGNSA. The CDR3 runs to 16 residues. After removal of 2 bases from V and 2 bases from J, the junction contained 7 bases not matched to a gene. For the CDR3, the DNA is TGTGCCAGCAGCTTAATGGGACAGGGAATACCCTACGAGCAGTACTTC. Its translation: CASSLMGQGIPYEQYF. The full variable domain, with the rest looked up from reference TRBV7-2 and TRBJ2-7, is GAGVSQSPSNKVTEKGKDVELRCDPISGHTALYWYRQSLGQGLEFLIYFQGNSAPDKSGLPSDRFSAERTGGSVSTLTIQRTQQEDSAVYLCASSLMGQGIPYEQYFGPGTRLTVT.

The chain is built from TRBV5-1 and TRBJ1-1; 7 bases are shared with TRBD1. V lost 2 bases, J lost 2 bases, and 3 bases stayed unmatched. This CDR3 has 14 residues. CDR1 and CDR2 from the germline V gene are SGHRS and YFSETQ. Written as DNA, the CDR3 is TGCGCCAGCAGCTTCGGGACAGTAAACACTGAAGCTTTCTTT. Translated: CASSFGTVNTEAFF.

The V gene is TRBV9, the J gene TRBJ2-3, with D possibly being TRBD2 (7 bases). CDR1 and CDR2 (germline): SGDLS, YYNGEE. Trimming pared 6 bases from V and 0 bases from J, leaving 17 bases between. The CDR3 is 16 residues long. DNA of the CDR3: TGTGCCAGCACCCCTGGGGGGGGCACAAGCACAGATACGCAGTATTTT. This translates into CASTPGGGTSTDTQYF.

The DNA for the CDR3 is TGTGCCAGCAGCCAAGGAATGCTCGGACTAGCGGGATTTGGAGATACGCAGTATTTT. Its protein product is CASSQGMLGLAGFGDTQYF. The gene calls are TRBV7-8 and TRBJ2-3; 12 bases match TRBD2. There are 19 residues in the CDR3. The V gene end was trimmed by 5 bases and the J gene end by 5 bases; junction bases not matched to a gene: 17. CDR1 is SGHVS and CDR2 is FQNEAQ in the germline V gene.

The chain carries TRBV11-2 and TRBJ2-7; D perhaps matches TRBD1 (5 bases). The CDR3 has 14 amino acids. CDR1 and CDR2 from the germline V gene are SGHAT and FQNNGV. Trimming left V 4 bases short and J 6 bases short, with 16 bases between. The chain's CDR3 is CASSSPRVRLEQYF. The DNA of the CDR3 is TGTGCCAGCAGCTCCCCCAGGGTCCGGCTCGAGCAGTACTTC.

The chain couples TRBV25-1 to TRBJ2-7, with D possibly being TRBD2 (6 bases). Germline lookup yields CDR1 MGHDK and CDR2 SYGVNS. This CDR3 spans 13 amino acids. Trimming took off 1 base at V and 7 bases at J, with 11 bases between the two ends. CDR3 sequence (DNA): TGTGCCAGCAGTGAATCAGGGCTAGCGGAGCAGTACTTC. Protein product: CASSESGLAEQYF.

The V and J genes are TRBV23-1 and TRBJ1-2, with TRBD1 matching over 8 bases. TRBV23-1 is flagged as an ORF with uncertain function. V lost 2 bases and J lost 1; bases outside the gene matches: 18. The CDR3 has 20 residues. Here the CDR3 reads CASSQPNPGQVGPSNYGYTF. Here the CDR3 DNA reads TGCGCCAGCAGTCAACCGAATCCGGGACAGGTGGGCCCGAGTAACTATGGCTACACCTTC.

V is TRBV6-4 and J is TRBJ2-7, with D possibly TRBD2 on 5 matching bases. The CDR3 contains 13 residues. Germline-derived CDR1 and CDR2 are MRHNA and SNTAGT. Trimming removed 2 bases at V and 5 bases at J, with 10 bases between. The CDR3 DNA sequence: TGTGCCAGCAGTGACCGCCCCGGGGACGAGCAGTACTTC. Protein product: CASSDRPGDEQYF.

As DNA, the CDR3 is TGTGCCACCAGCGACAGGGAAGGATCTGGGGCCAACGTCCTGACTTTC. Translated, it gives CATSDREGSGANVLTF. This chain connects TRBV15 to TRBJ2-6, with 7 bases aligning to TRBD1. V was clipped by 5 bases and J by 1 base; unmatched bases: 5. The germline V gene encodes CDR1 LNHNV and CDR2 YYDKDF (reference sequence). The length of the CDR3 is 16 residues. Complete variable domain (other parts from reference TRBV15 and TRBJ2-6): DAMVIQNPRYQVTQFGKPVTLSCSQTLNHNVMYWYQQKSSQAPKLLFHYYDKDFNNEADTPDNFQSRRPNTSFCFLDIRSPGLGDTAMYLCATSDREGSGANVLTFGAGSRLTVL.

The V and J genes are TRBV7-2 and TRBJ2-1, with no clear D. Germline CDR1 and CDR2: SGHTA and FQGNSA. The CDR3 runs to 14 residues. The ends were cut back, 5 bases at V and 1 base at J, with 9 bases in the middle. CDR3: CASSLGRSYNEQFF. As DNA, the CDR3 is TGTGCCAGCAGCCTTGGGCGTTCCTACAATGAGCAGTTCTTC. Variable domain in full (rest from reference TRBV7-2 and TRBJ2-1): GAGVSQSPSNKVTEKGKDVELRCDPISGHTALYWYRQSLGQGLEFLIYFQGNSAPDKSGLPSDRFSAERTGGSVSTLTIQRTQQEDSAVYLCASSLGRSYNEQFFGPGTRLTVL.

The chain is built from TRBV29-1 and TRBJ2-2; 12 nucleotides match TRBD2. After removal of 6 bases from V and 6 bases from J, the junction contained 8 bases not matched to a gene. The length of the CDR3 is 15 residues. CDR1 and CDR2 (germline): SQVTM, ANQGSEA. This chain's CDR3 is CSVTTSGRPAGELFF. The CDR3 DNA reads TGCAGCGTCACGACTAGCGGGAGACCCGCCGGGGAGCTGTTTTTT.